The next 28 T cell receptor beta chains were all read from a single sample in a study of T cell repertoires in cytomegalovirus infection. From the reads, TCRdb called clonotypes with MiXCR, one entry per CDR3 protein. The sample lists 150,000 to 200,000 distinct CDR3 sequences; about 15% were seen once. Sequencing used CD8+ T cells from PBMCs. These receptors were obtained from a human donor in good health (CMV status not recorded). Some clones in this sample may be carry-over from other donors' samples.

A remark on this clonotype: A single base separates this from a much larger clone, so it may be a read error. This CDR3 is CASSLVRTGNTIYF. The CDR3 bases are TGTGCCAGCAGCTTAGTGAGAACTGGAAACACCATATATTTT. The rearrangement uses TRBV7-8 and TRBJ1-3, with D unclear. There are 14 residues in the CDR3. V shed 1 base and J shed 2 bases, with 6 bases lying between them. Germline values: CDR1 SGHVS, CDR2 FQNEAQ.

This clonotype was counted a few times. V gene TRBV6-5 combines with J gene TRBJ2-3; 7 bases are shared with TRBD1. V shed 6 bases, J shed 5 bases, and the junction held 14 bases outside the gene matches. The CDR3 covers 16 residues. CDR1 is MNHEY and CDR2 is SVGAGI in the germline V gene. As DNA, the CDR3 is TGTGCCAGCAGAGAGGGGGCTGCCTTCATAGGAGATACGCAGTATTTT. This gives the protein CASREGAAFIGDTQYF.

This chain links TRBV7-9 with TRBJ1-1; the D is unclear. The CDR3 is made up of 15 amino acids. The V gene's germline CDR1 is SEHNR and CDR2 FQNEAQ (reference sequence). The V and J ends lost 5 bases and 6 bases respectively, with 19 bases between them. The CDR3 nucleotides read TGTGCCAGCAGCCCGAACCCCACCGGTACATCTGAAGCTTTCTTT. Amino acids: CASSPNPTGTSEAFF.

The chain's CDR3 is CSAAKGSTVFSEQYF. In nucleotides, the CDR3 is TGCAGCGCCGCGAAGGGGTCCACGGTTTTTTCCGAGCAGTACTTC. The rearrangement joins TRBV29-1 to TRBJ2-7; tentative D call: TRBD1 (5 bases). The V gene lost 7 bases and the J gene lost 6 bases, with 25 bases spanning the gap. The length of the CDR3 is 15 residues. Germline CDR1 reads SQVTM; CDR2 reads ANQGSEA.

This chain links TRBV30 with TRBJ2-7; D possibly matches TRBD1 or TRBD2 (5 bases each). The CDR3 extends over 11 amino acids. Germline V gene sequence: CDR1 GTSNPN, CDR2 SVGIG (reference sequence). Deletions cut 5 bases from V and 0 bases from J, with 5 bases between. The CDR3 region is CAWGGSYEQYF. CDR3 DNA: TGTGCCTGGGGGGGCTCCTACGAGCAGTACTTC. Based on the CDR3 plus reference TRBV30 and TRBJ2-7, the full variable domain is SQTIHQWPATLVQPVGSPLSLECTVEGTSNPNLYWYRQAAGRGLQLLFYSVGIGQISSEVPQNLSASRPQDRQFILSSKKLLLSDSGFYLCAWGGSYEQYFGPGTRLTVT.

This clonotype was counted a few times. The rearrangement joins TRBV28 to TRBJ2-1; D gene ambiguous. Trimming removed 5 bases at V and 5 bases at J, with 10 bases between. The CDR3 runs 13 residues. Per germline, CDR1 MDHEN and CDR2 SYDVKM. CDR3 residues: CASSPPENNEQFF. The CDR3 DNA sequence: TGTGCCAGCAGTCCCCCCGAAAACAATGAGCAGTTCTTC.

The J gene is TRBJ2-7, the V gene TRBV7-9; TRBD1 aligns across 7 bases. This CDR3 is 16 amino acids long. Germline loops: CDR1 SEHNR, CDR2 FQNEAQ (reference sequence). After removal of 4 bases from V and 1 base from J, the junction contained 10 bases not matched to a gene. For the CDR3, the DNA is TGTGCCAGCAGCTACCCTCCCGGGACAGTGTCCTACGAGCAGTACTTC. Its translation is CASSYPPGTVSYEQYF.

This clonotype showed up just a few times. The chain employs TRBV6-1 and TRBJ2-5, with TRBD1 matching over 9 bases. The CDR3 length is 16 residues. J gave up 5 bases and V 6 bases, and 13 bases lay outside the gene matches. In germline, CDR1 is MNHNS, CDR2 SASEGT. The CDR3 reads CASSQTIGQGRETQYF. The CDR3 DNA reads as TGTGCCAGCAGCCAAACTATCGGACAGGGGAGGGAGACCCAGTACTTC.

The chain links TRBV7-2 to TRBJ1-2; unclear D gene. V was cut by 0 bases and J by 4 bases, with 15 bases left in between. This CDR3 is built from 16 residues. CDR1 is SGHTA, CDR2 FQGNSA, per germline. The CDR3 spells CASSLASGRLLYGYTF. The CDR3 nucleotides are TGTGCCAGCAGCTTAGCGTCGGGGAGGCTCCTCTATGGCTACACCTTC.

The CDR3 DNA reads as TGTGCCAGCAGTGAAGGCAGGGCAACTAATGAAAAACTGTTTTTT. Its protein product is CASSEGRATNEKLFF. The V and J genes are TRBV2 and TRBJ1-4; D is perhaps TRBD1 (5 bases). The CDR3 consists of 15 residues. The V gene lost 1 base and the J gene lost 0 bases, with 6 bases spanning the gap. Germline V gene data show CDR1 as SNHLY and CDR2 as FYNNEI. Drawing the rest from reference TRBV2 and TRBJ1-4, the complete variable domain is EPEVTQTPSHQVTQMGQEVILRCVPISNHLYFYWYRQILGQKVEFLVSFYNNEISEKSEIFDDQFSVERPDGSNFTLKIRSTKLEDSAMYFCASSEGRATNEKLFFGSGTQLSVL.

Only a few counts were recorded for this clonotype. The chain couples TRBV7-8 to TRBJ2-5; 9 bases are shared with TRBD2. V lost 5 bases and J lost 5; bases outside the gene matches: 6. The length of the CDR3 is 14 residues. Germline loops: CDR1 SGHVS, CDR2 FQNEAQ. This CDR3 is CASSPRLAAETQYF. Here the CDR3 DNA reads TGTGCCAGCAGCCCGAGACTAGCGGCGGAGACCCAGTACTTC.

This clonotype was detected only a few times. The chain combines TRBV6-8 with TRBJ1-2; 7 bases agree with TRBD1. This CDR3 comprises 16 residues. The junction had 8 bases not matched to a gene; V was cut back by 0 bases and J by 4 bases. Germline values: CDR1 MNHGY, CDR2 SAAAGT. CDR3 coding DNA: TGTGCCAGCAGTTACTCCTCGACAGGGTCTACCTATGGCTACACCTTC. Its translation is CASSYSSTGSTYGYTF.

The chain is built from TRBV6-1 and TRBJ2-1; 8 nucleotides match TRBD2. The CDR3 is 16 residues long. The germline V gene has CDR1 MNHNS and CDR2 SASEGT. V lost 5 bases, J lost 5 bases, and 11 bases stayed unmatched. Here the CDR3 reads CASSPYSGTLDNEQFF. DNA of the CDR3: TGTGCCAGCAGTCCTTATAGCGGGACACTTGACAATGAGCAGTTCTTC.

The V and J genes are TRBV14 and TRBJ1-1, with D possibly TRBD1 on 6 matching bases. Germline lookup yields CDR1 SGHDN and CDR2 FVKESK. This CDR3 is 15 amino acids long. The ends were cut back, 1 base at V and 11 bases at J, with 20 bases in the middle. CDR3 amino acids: CASSQAGRGQVHAFF. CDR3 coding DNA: TGTGCCAGCAGCCAAGCCGGCAGGGGTCAGGTACATGCTTTCTTT.

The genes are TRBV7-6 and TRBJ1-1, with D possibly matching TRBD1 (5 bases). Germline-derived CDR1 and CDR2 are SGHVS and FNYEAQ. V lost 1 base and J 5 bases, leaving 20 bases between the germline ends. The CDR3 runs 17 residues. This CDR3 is CASSLEQGGDFTTEAFF. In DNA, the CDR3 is TGTGCCAGCAGCTTAGAGCAGGGAGGTGATTTTACGACTGAAGCTTTCTTT.

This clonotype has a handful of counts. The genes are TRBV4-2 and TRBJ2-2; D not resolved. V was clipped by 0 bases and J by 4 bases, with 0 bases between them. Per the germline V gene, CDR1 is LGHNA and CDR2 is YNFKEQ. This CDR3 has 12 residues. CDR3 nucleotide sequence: TGTGCCAGCAGCCAAGACACCGGGGAGCTGTTTTTT. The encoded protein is CASSQDTGELFF.

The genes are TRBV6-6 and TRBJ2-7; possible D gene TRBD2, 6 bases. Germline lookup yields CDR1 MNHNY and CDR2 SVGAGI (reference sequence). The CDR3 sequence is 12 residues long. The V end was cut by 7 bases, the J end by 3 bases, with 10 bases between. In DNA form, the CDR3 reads TGTGCCAGCATGGAGGGAAACTACGAGCAGTACTTC. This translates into CASMEGNYEQYF.

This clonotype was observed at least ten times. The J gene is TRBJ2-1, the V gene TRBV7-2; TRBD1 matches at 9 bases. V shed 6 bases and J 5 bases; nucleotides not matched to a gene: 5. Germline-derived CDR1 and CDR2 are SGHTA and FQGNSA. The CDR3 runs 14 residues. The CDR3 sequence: CASRRGQGHNEQFF. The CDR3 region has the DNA TGTGCCAGCAGGAGGGGACAGGGACACAATGAGCAGTTCTTC.

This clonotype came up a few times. CDR3 amino acids: CSAPLQIYNEQFF. CDR3 nucleotide sequence: TGCAGTGCCCCATTGCAGATCTACAATGAGCAGTTCTTC. The chain links TRBV20-1 to TRBJ2-1; no firm D call. The ends were cut back, 6 bases at V and 3 bases at J, with 12 bases in the middle. Germline V gives CDR1 DFQATT, CDR2 SNEGSKA (reference sequence). This CDR3 is built from 13 residues.

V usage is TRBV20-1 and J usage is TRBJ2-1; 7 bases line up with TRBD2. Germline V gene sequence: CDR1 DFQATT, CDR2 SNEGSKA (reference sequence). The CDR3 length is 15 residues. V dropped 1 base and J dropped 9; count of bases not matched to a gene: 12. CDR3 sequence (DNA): TGCAGTGCTAGAGGCTCTACGGGAGGAGGTCGTGAGCAGTTCTTC. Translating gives CSARGSTGGGREQFF.

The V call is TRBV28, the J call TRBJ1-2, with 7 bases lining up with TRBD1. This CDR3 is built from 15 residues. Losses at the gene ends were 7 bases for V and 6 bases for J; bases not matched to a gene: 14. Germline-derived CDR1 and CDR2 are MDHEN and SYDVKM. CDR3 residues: CASTHTSRDSHGYTF. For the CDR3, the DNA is TGTGCCAGCACCCACACCTCCCGGGACAGCCATGGCTACACCTTC.

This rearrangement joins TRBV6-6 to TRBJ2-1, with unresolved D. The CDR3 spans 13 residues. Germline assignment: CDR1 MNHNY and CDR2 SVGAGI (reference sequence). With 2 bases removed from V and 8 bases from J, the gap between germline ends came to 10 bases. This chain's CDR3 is CASSYISVDEQFF. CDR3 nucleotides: TGTGCCAGCAGTTACATCTCGGTCGATGAGCAGTTCTTC.

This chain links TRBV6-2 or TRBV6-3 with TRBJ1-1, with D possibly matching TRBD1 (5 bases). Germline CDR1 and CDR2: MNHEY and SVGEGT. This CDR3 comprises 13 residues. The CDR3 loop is CSGAAGWNTEAFF. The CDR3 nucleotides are TGTTCCGGGGCCGCAGGATGGAACACTGAAGCTTTCTTT.

Here the CDR3 DNA reads TGTGCCAGCAGCTCGCCGGGGCATCTCGAGCAGTACTTC. Protein product: CASSSPGHLEQYF. This chain connects TRBV7-9 to TRBJ2-7; D is possibly TRBD1 or TRBD2 (5 bases each). There are 13 residues in the CDR3. Trimming cost V 4 bases and J 6 bases, with 13 bases left between them. CDR1 and CDR2 from the germline V gene are SEHNR and FQNEAQ (reference sequence).

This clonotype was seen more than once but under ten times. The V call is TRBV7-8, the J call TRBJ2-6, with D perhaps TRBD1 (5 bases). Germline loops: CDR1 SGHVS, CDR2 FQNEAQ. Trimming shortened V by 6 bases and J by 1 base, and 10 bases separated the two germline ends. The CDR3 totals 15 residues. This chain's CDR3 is CASRGRTSGANVLTF. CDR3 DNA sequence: TGTGCCAGCAGGGGCAGGACATCTGGGGCCAACGTCCTGACTTTC.

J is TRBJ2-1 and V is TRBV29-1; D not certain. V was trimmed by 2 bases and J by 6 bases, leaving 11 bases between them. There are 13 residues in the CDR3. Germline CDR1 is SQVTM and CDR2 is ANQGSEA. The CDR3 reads CSVEWSAVNEQFF. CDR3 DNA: TGCAGCGTTGAATGGTCTGCAGTCAATGAGCAGTTCTTC.

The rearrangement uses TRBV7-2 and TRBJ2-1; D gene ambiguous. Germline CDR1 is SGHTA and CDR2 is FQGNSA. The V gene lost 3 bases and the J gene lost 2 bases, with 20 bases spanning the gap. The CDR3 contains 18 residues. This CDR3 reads CASSFRIYPFSAYNEQFF. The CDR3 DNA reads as TGTGCCAGCAGCTTCCGGATTTATCCCTTTTCAGCCTACAATGAGCAGTTCTTC.

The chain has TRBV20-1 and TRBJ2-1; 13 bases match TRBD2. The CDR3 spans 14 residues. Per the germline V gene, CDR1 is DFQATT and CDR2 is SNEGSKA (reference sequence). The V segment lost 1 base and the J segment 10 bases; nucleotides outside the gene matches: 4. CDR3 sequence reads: CSARGTSGSREQFF. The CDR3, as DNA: TGCAGTGCTAGAGGGACTAGCGGGAGCCGCGAGCAGTTCTTC.